This T cell receptor beta chain was captured in a study of Ad26.COV2.S vaccination and SARS-CoV-2 variants. Study information: Recipients of Ad26.COV2.S got it intramuscularly, once or twice 56 days apart.

The length of the CDR3 is 14 residues. V lost 8 bases, J lost 1 base, and 11 bases lay in between. Germline CDR1 is SNHLY and CDR2 is FYNNEI. General study points: Non-spike TCR breadth was similar in vaccine and placebo recipients.

Method: immunoSEQ multiplex PCR; TCRdb's copy keeps in-frame clones and lacks some. The data contain about 680,000 clones, 89% of them seen just once; the ten biggest clones take up over 1.3%. This clone was counted once. What it binds is not known. Treatment defined: around 19 received Ad26.COV2.S at low or high dose, single or two shots; roughly five received placebo; per-sample allocation not given. Specimens were obtained on day 63 following the first vaccine or placebo injection. The gene calls are TRBV2 and TRBJ2-2; D not certain. Sequences were derived from peripheral blood, sampled in a trial of Ad26.COV2.S vaccine versus placebo. This clonotype was sampled from a person aged 18-60 years who received the Ad26.COV2.S COVID-19 vaccine or a placebo. In nucleotides, the CDR3 is TGTGCCAGCTTGACGGTCCTGAACACCGGGGAGCTGTTTTTT. This sequence encodes CASLTVLNTGELFF.